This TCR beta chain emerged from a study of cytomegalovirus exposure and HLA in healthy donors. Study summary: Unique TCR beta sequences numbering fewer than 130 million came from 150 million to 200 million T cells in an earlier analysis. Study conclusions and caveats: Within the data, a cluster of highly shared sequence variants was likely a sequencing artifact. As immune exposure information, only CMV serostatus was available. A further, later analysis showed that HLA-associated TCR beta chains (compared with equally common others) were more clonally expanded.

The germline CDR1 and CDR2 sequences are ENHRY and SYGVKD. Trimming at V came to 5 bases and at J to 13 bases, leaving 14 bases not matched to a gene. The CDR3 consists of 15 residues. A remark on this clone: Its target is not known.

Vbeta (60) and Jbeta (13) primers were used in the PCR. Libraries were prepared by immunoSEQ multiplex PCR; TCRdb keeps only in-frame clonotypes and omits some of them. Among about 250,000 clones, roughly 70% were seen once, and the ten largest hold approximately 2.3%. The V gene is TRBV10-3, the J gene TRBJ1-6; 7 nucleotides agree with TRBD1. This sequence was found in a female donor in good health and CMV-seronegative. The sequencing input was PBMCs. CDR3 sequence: CAISSMGQSISPLHF. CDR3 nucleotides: TGTGCCATCAGTTCCATGGGACAGTCCATTTCCCCCCTCCACTTT.